A single sample gave rise to the 27 T cell receptor beta chains below, sequenced in a study of blood T cells in healthy people across ages. For the second PCR, which ran for about 7 to 11 cycles, a sample-barcoded 5' primer and a J-beta primer mix were used. TCRdb used MiXCR to reprocess the 5' RACE reads, holding one entry per CDR3 protein. The table has 1.2 million to 1.5 million distinct CDR3 sequences, roughly 60% seen once. Sequencing was carried out using blood. These receptors all come from a young man in good health.

V usage is TRBV6-5 and J usage is TRBJ2-7; D is uncertain. Germline CDR1 MNHEY, CDR2 SVGAGI. The CDR3 covers 14 residues. The V and J ends lost 2 bases and 0 bases respectively, with 8 bases between them. CDR3: CASSYRINSYEQYF. Here the CDR3 DNA reads TGTGCCAGCAGTTACAGGATCAACTCCTACGAGCAGTACTTC.

The DNA for the CDR3 is TGTGCCAGCAGCGCAACACAGGGAGACTATGGCTACACCTTC. As protein: CASSATQGDYGYTF. V is TRBV9 and J is TRBJ1-2, with D possibly TRBD1 on 6 matching bases. The length of the CDR3 is 14 residues. CDR1 and CDR2 from the germline V gene are SGDLS and YYNGEE. V lost 3 bases and J 3 bases, leaving 12 bases between the germline ends. Based on the CDR3 plus reference TRBV9 and TRBJ1-2, the full variable domain is DSGVTQTPKHLITATGQRVTLRCSPRSGDLSVYWYQQSLDQGLQFLIQYYNGEERAKGNILERFSAQQFPDLHSELNLSSLELGDSALYFCASSATQGDYGYTFGSGTRLTVV.

The chain uses TRBV27 and TRBJ2-1, with D hard to call. CDR1 and CDR2 (germline): MNHEY, SMNVEV (reference sequence). V was clipped by 5 bases and J by 6 bases, with 11 bases between them. This CDR3 has 13 residues. This CDR3 is CASSVRPINEQFF. As DNA, the CDR3 is TGTGCCAGCAGTGTGCGCCCGATCAATGAGCAGTTCTTC.

The CDR3 DNA follows: TGTGCCAGCAGCTTAGGTCGGCTAGTGATCTACAATGAGCAGTTCTTC. Amino acid sequence: CASSLGRLVIYNEQFF. V usage is TRBV7-8 and J usage is TRBJ2-1; D gene uncertain. The CDR3 runs 16 residues. V shed 1 base and J shed 3 bases, with 13 bases lying between them. Germline assignment: CDR1 SGHVS and CDR2 FQNEAQ.

The V and J genes are TRBV13 and TRBJ2-1; D call uncertain. The CDR3 sequence is 13 residues long. Between the trimmed V and J ends, which lost 2 bases and 11 bases, there was a span of 13 bases. Per the germline V gene, CDR1 is PRHDT and CDR2 is FYEKMQ (reference sequence). The CDR3, as DNA: TGTGCCAGCAGCTTAATCTCCCCAGAGAAGCAGTTCTTC. It is translated as CASSLISPEKQFF.

The rearrangement uses TRBV28 and TRBJ2-7, with no clear D. The germline CDR1 and CDR2 sequences are MDHEN and SYDVKM. This CDR3 is 15 amino acids long. V was clipped by 5 bases and J by 1 base, with 15 bases between them. DNA of the CDR3: TGTGCCAGCAGTAGCCCAGCAGGAAAATCCTACGAGCAGTACTTC. Translating it yields CASSSPAGKSYEQYF. The full variable domain, rest sourced from reference TRBV28 and TRBJ2-7, is DVKVTQSSRYLVKRTGEKVFLECVQDMDHENMFWYRQDPGLGLRLIYFSYDVKMKEKGDIPEGYSVSREKKERFSLILESASTNQTSMYLCASSSPAGKSYEQYFGPGTRLTVT.

The chain has TRBV2 and TRBJ2-7; D may be TRBD2 (6 bases). Looked up from germline, CDR1 is SNHLY and CDR2 is FYNNEI. The CDR3 has 14 amino acids. V was shortened by 2 bases and J by 2 bases, with 10 bases between the two germline ends. CDR3 loop: CASSESGRPYEQYF. The DNA for the CDR3 is TGTGCCAGCAGTGAATCAGGGAGGCCCTACGAGCAGTACTTC.

The rearrangement uses TRBV6-1 and TRBJ1-2; D is uncertain. Germline V gives CDR1 MNHNS, CDR2 SASEGT. The CDR3 sequence is 13 residues long. V was shortened by 5 bases and J by 6 bases, with 13 bases between the two germline ends. The CDR3 reads CASSWTGADGYTF. The CDR3 DNA reads TGTGCCAGCAGTTGGACCGGAGCCGATGGCTACACCTTC.

This clonotype has more than one count but fewer than ten. This chain links TRBV6-5 with TRBJ1-1; maybe TRBD1 (6 bases). This CDR3 spans 14 amino acids. CDR1 and CDR2 from the germline V gene are MNHEY and SVGAGI. With 5 bases removed from V and 1 base from J, the gap between germline ends came to 11 bases. DNA for the CDR3: TGTGCCAGCAGTCCCGGAGGGGGGAACACTGAAGCTTTCTTT. This gives the protein CASSPGGGNTEAFF.

The chain recombines TRBV12-3 or TRBV12-4 with TRBJ2-7; D may be TRBD2 (6 bases). V lost 2 bases to trimming and J lost 9 bases, with 17 bases between them. This CDR3 comprises 14 residues. As DNA, the CDR3 is TGTGCCAGCAGTTTAATTAGCGGCGCCAACCGGCAGTACTTC. Its translation: CASSLISGANRQYF.

The chain links TRBV29-1 to TRBJ2-1, with 8 bases aligning to TRBD2. Germline-derived CDR1 and CDR2 are SQVTM and ANQGSEA. Trimming took 5 bases from V and 9 from J; bases not matched to a gene: 9. The CDR3 sequence is 13 residues long. CDR3 sequence: CSVLTGREAEQFF. As DNA, the CDR3 is TGCAGCGTTCTAACGGGGCGGGAGGCTGAGCAGTTCTTC.

This clonotype has a single count. This rearrangement joins TRBV20-1 to TRBJ2-1; no reliable D call. This CDR3 comprises 12 residues. The germline gives CDR1 DFQATT, CDR2 SNEGSKA (reference sequence). Trimming removed 3 bases at V and 4 bases at J, with 7 bases between. The CDR3 region has the DNA TGCAGTGCTAGTAAAGATTACAATGAGCAGTTCTTC. It yields the protein CSASKDYNEQFF.

The chain is built from TRBV12-3 or TRBV12-4 and TRBJ1-1, with TRBD1 as a possible D gene (6 bases). V was shortened by 6 bases and J by 6 bases, with 14 bases between the two germline ends. This CDR3 is built from 13 residues. CDR3 DNA sequence: TGTGCCAGCAGCACCACAGGGAAGGCTGAAGCTTTCTTT. As protein: CASSTTGKAEAFF.

The chain employs TRBV2 and TRBJ1-1; D gene uncertain. The germline gives CDR1 SNHLY, CDR2 FYNNEI. The V and J ends lost 6 bases and 8 bases respectively, with 7 bases between them. The CDR3 contains 10 residues. This CDR3 is CASRAFEAFF. For the CDR3, the DNA is TGTGCCAGCAGGGCCTTCGAAGCTTTCTTT.

The V call is TRBV11-1, the J call TRBJ1-6; 9 bases are a match to TRBD1. V was clipped by 7 bases and J by 7 bases; unmatched bases: 5. Germline CDR1 SGHAT, CDR2 FQDESV (reference sequence). There are 14 residues in the CDR3. CDR3 bases: TGTGCCAGCACCACCGGGACAGGGAATTCACCCCTCCACTTT. It is translated as CASTTGTGNSPLHF.

The chain is built from TRBV4-1 and TRBJ2-1, with a weak D call TRBD1 (6 bases). Trimming pared 0 bases from V and 3 bases from J, leaving 6 bases between. CDR3 length: 14 amino acids. Germline V lookup: CDR1 MGHRA, CDR2 YSYEKL. The CDR3 bases are TGCGCCAGCAGCCAAGAGGGACACTACAATGAGCAGTTCTTC. Its protein is CASSQEGHYNEQFF.

This clonotype appeared a single time. The chain has TRBV6-6 and TRBJ2-4; D is unclear. The J call may be faulty, since TRBJ2-7 better matches the DNA end. The CDR3 has 14 amino acids. Germline V lookup: CDR1 MNHNY, CDR2 SVGAGI (reference sequence). The CDR3 sequence is CASSYLADAYEQYF. DNA of the CDR3: TGTGCCAGCAGTTACTTAGCAGATGCCTACGAGCAGTACTTC.

This sequence joins TRBV27 and TRBJ2-7; D may be TRBD1 (6 bases). Trimming stripped 0 bases from V and 2 bases from J, with 17 bases between. CDR1 and CDR2 from the germline V gene are MNHEY and SMNVEV (reference sequence). CDR3 length: 17 residues. The CDR3 DNA follows: TGTGCCAGCAGTTTATCCCCTTTCGGACAGCCCCCCTACGAGCAGTACTTC. Residues: CASSLSPFGQPPYEQYF.

The J gene is TRBJ2-4, the V gene TRBV7-2, with 7 bases that match TRBD1. Germline-derived CDR1 and CDR2 are SGHTA and FQGNSA. The CDR3 has 15 residues. V dropped 5 bases and J dropped 5; count of bases not matched to a gene: 9. CDR3 in DNA: TGTGCCAGCAGCAGCTTCCGGGACAGAGAAAACATTCAGTACTTC. Translating gives CASSSFRDRENIQYF.

J is TRBJ2-3 and V is TRBV12-3 or TRBV12-4; the match to TRBD1 covers 9 bases. The length of the CDR3 is 15 residues. Trimming removed 5 bases from V and 9 bases from J; junction bases left unmatched: 12. For the CDR3, the DNA is TGTGCCAGCAGTCCACTCGGGACAGGGATAGAAACGCAGTATTTT. It encodes CASSPLGTGIETQYF.

The rearrangement links TRBV20-1 to TRBJ1-1; no definite D call. V dropped 6 bases and J dropped 0 bases, with 14 bases sitting between them. Looked up from germline, CDR1 is DFQATT and CDR2 is SNEGSKA (reference sequence). The CDR3 is 14 amino acids. The CDR3 region is CSAAYGRLNTEAFF. CDR3 coding DNA: TGCAGTGCCGCATACGGGAGGCTGAACACTGAAGCTTTCTTT.

The chain links TRBV4-1 to TRBJ1-5, with D possibly TRBD1 on 6 matching bases. Germline assignment: CDR1 MGHRA and CDR2 YSYEKL. The CDR3 length is 15 residues. V was cut by 4 bases and J by 4 bases, with 14 bases left in between. CDR3: CASSPMTGRNQPQHF. The CDR3 nucleotides read TGCGCCAGCAGCCCAATGACAGGAAGAAATCAGCCCCAGCATTTT.

This sequence joins TRBV7-2 and TRBJ2-3, with D perhaps matching TRBD1 or TRBD2 (5 bases each). The CDR3 totals 14 residues. Trimming cost V 7 bases and J 2 bases, with 13 bases left between them. Germline V gives CDR1 SGHTA, CDR2 FQGNSA. The CDR3 region is CASTGRTATDTQYF. CDR3 DNA sequence: TGTGCCAGCACGGGACGCACAGCCACAGATACGCAGTATTTT.

The genes are TRBV21-1 and TRBJ2-7; TRBD1 is taken as the D call from the table, unchecked against the DNA. TRBV21-1 is recorded as a pseudogene. This CDR3 spans 13 amino acids. This chain's CDR3 is CASSKDRGDEQYF. The CDR3 bases are TGTGCCAGCTCAAAGGACAGGGGTGACGAGCAGTACTTC.

The chain has TRBV20-1 and TRBJ2-7; TRBD2 matches 7 bases. Germline V gene sequence: CDR1 DFQATT, CDR2 SNEGSKA (reference sequence). J lost 6 bases, V lost 3 bases, and 8 bases had no gene match. The CDR3 runs to 13 residues. CDR3 sequence: CSASPLLASEQYF. The CDR3 nucleotides are TGCAGTGCTAGTCCACTACTAGCGTCCGAGCAGTACTTC.

The V call is TRBV14, the J call TRBJ2-7; D not certain. The V end was cut by 0 bases, the J end by 3 bases, with 15 bases between. CDR3 length equals 16 residues. The germline V gene has CDR1 SGHDN and CDR2 FVKESK. CDR3 residues: CASSQDWPSPRYEQYF. The CDR3 DNA is TGTGCCAGCAGCCAAGATTGGCCCTCTCCCCGCTACGAGCAGTACTTC.

The chain is built from TRBV2 and TRBJ2-1, with D perhaps matching TRBD2 (6 bases). Germline CDR1 SNHLY, CDR2 FYNNEI. The CDR3 spans 14 residues. V gave up 6 bases and J gave up 6 bases, with 15 bases separating them. CDR3 nucleotides: TGTGCCAGCAGCATCGGGACTTATCCCAATGAGCAGTTCTTC. Protein: CASSIGTYPNEQFF.